Presented here are 32 T cell receptor beta chains from one specimen sequenced in a study of shared clonotypes between healthy human individuals. Some clones are missing from TCRdb's copy, which holds only in-frame ones; the method was immunoSEQ multiplex PCR. The sample has 2 million to 2.5 million clones, roughly 95% seen once. Sequencing used naive CD4+ T cells sorted from blood. Subset here: CD45RA+ positively selected. All receptors come from a man aged 18 to 30 in good health.

V usage is TRBV18 and J usage is TRBJ2-3; unclear D gene. Per the germline V gene, CDR1 is KGHSH and CDR2 is LQKENI. CDR3 size: 14 residues. V was shortened by 3 bases and J by 4 bases, with 11 bases between the two germline ends. The DNA of the CDR3 is TGTGCCAGCTCACCCGCGGTTTCCGCAGATACGCAGTATTTT. Translating gives CASSPAVSADTQYF.

V is TRBV7-2 and J is TRBJ1-3; D possibly corresponds to TRBD1 (5 bases). This CDR3 spans 13 amino acids. Trimming stripped 3 bases from V and 11 bases from J, with 14 bases between. The germline V gene encodes CDR1 SGHTA and CDR2 FQGNSA. CDR3 coding DNA: TGTGCCAGCAGCTTCCCGCAGGGAGTCCCCATATATTTT. This sequence encodes CASSFPQGVPIYF.

This clone was observed a single time. V is TRBV5-4 and J is TRBJ2-7; 11 bases are a match to TRBD1. With V trimmed by 4 bases and J by 5 bases, 8 bases remained unmatched. The CDR3 runs to 15 residues. CDR1 is SGHNT and CDR2 is YYREEE in the germline V gene (reference sequence). Written as DNA, the CDR3 is TGTGCCAGCAGCCTCCGGACAGGGGGCACGGACGAGCAGTACTTC. Its translation is CASSLRTGGTDEQYF.

The chain uses TRBV29-1 and TRBJ1-2; possible D gene TRBD1, 6 bases. Trimming cost V 3 bases and J 5 bases, with 13 bases left between them. Per the germline V gene, CDR1 is SQVTM and CDR2 is ANQGSEA. This CDR3 has 13 residues. As DNA, the CDR3 is TGCAGCGTTGACCCGCAGGGGCCGTATGGCTACACCTTC. Translating it yields CSVDPQGPYGYTF.

This chain uses TRBV11-3 with TRBJ2-1; D remains unclear. V lost 0 bases and J lost 7, with 10 bases in between. The germline gives CDR1 SGHNT, CDR2 YENEEA. CDR3 length: 14 residues. CDR3 in amino acids: CASSLEGGLNEQFF. The CDR3 DNA reads TGTGCCAGCAGCTTAGAAGGCGGTTTGAATGAGCAGTTCTTC.

This clone came up once. This rearrangement joins TRBV14 to TRBJ2-7; 12 bases agree with TRBD1. CDR3 length equals 16 residues. Germline V CDR1 and CDR2: SGHDN, FVKESK. The ends lost 5 bases at V and 3 bases at J; junction bases unmatched: 8. CDR3 in amino acids: CASSKPGQGAIYEQYF. As DNA, the CDR3 is TGTGCCAGCAGCAAACCGGGACAGGGGGCTATCTACGAGCAGTACTTC.

The chain employs TRBV7-2 and TRBJ2-2, with D possibly being TRBD1 (6 bases). V was trimmed by 0 bases and J by 2 bases, leaving 10 bases between them. This CDR3 is built from 16 residues. The germline V gene encodes CDR1 SGHTA and CDR2 FQGNSA. This CDR3 reads CASSLAGRGNTGELFF. In DNA form, the CDR3 reads TGTGCCAGCAGCTTAGCTGGCAGGGGAAACACCGGGGAGCTGTTTTTT.

A single count supports this clone. The chain couples TRBV5-6 to TRBJ1-6; 7 nucleotides agree with TRBD1. The CDR3 is 14 residues long. V was pared by 5 bases and J by 3 bases, with 2 bases of the junction left unmatched. The V gene's germline CDR1 is SGHDT and CDR2 YYEEEE. The CDR3 bases are TGTGCCAGCAGAAGGGACAGCTATAATTCACCCCTCCACTTT. It translates to CASRRDSYNSPLHF.

This chain connects TRBV10-3 to TRBJ2-4; D remains ambiguous. Germline V gives CDR1 ENHRY, CDR2 SYGVKD. Between the trimmed V and J ends, which lost 2 bases and 0 bases, there was a span of 14 bases. The CDR3 is 17 residues long. For the CDR3, the DNA is TGTGCCATCAGTGAGAGTCCCTTGACTGGAGCCAAAAACATTCAGTACTTC. It yields the protein CAISESPLTGAKNIQYF.

The V and J genes are TRBV5-1 and TRBJ2-5; D tentatively reads TRBD1 or TRBD2 (5 bases each). The V and J ends lost 1 base and 1 base respectively, with 11 bases between them. Germline CDR1 reads SGHRS; CDR2 reads YFSETQ. CDR3 size: 15 residues. The CDR3 is CASSLIGATQETQYF. The CDR3 DNA reads TGCGCCAGCAGCTTGATCGGGGCCACCCAAGAGACCCAGTACTTC.

V and J are TRBV6-1 and TRBJ1-3; TRBD1 is a possible D gene (6 bases). The V end lost 2 bases, the J end lost 5 bases, and 10 bases lay between the germline ends. The CDR3 consists of 14 residues. Germline CDR1 reads MNHNS; CDR2 reads SASEGT. CDR3 sequence reads: CASSERGARNTIYF. The CDR3 DNA follows: TGTGCCAGCAGTGAAAGGGGGGCGAGAAACACCATATATTTT.

The V call is TRBV5-1, the J call TRBJ2-1; TRBD1 matches 9 bases. The CDR3 is 19 amino acids. Germline V gene sequence: CDR1 SGHRS, CDR2 YFSETQ. V lost 4 bases, J lost 4 bases, and 18 bases stayed unmatched. The CDR3 nucleotides read TGCGCCAGCAGCCTCGTCCCGGGACAGGGAGTGGTGGTTTACAATGAGCAGTTCTTC. Its protein product is CASSLVPGQGVVVYNEQFF.

The chain employs TRBV6-6 and TRBJ2-7; D is unclear. The CDR3 covers 14 residues. Per the germline V gene, CDR1 is MNHNY and CDR2 is SVGAGI (reference sequence). The ends were cut back, 4 bases at V and 0 bases at J, with 10 bases in the middle. CDR3 protein: CASSSPAISYEQYF. CDR3 coding DNA: TGTGCCAGCAGTTCCCCTGCCATCTCCTACGAGCAGTACTTC.

The CDR3 sequence is CASSLEYGNTIYF. The CDR3 DNA reads as TGTGCCAGCAGCTTGGAATATGGAAACACCATATATTTT. The chain is built from TRBV7-9 and TRBJ1-3; D is ambiguous. CDR1 is SEHNR and CDR2 is FQNEAQ in the germline V gene (reference sequence). Trimming left V 3 bases short and J 3 bases short, with 6 bases between. The CDR3 is made up of 13 amino acids.

This clone was found once. This chain joins TRBV6-4 and TRBJ1-2; the D is unclear. The CDR3 extends over 13 amino acids. V was shortened by 5 bases and J by 6 bases, with 13 bases between the two germline ends. The V gene's germline CDR1 is MRHNA and CDR2 SNTAGT. The CDR3 DNA is TGTGCCAGCAGTTTCCGGGCTGGAGATGGCTACACCTTC. Translation gives CASSFRAGDGYTF.

The gene calls are TRBV28 and TRBJ2-3; D ambiguous. This CDR3 has 11 amino acids. V was clipped by 3 bases and J by 6 bases, with 4 bases between them. CDR1 MDHEN and CDR2 SYDVKM come from the germline V gene. CDR3: CASSFGDTQYF. CDR3 DNA sequence: TGTGCCAGCAGTTTTGGGGATACGCAGTATTTT.

V usage is TRBV28 and J usage is TRBJ2-5; possibly TRBD2 for D (7 bases). The CDR3 loop spans 18 amino acids. V gave up 1 base and J gave up 3 bases, with 21 bases separating them. The germline gives CDR1 MDHEN, CDR2 SYDVKM. This chain's CDR3 is CASSLSTGRAADEETQYF. CDR3 bases: TGTGCCAGCAGTTTATCCACAGGGAGGGCGGCGGATGAAGAGACCCAGTACTTC.

The chain employs TRBV29-1 and TRBJ1-2, with unresolved D. The V gene's germline CDR1 is SQVTM and CDR2 ANQGSEA. The CDR3 spans 10 residues. Between the trimmed V and J ends, which lost 6 bases and 6 bases, there was a span of 8 bases. CDR3 nucleotide sequence: TGCAGCGTGTTTACAGATGGCTACACCTTC. It encodes CSVFTDGYTF. Looking up the rest from reference TRBV29-1 and TRBJ1-2 gives the full variable domain: SAVISQKPSRDICQRGTSLTIQCQVDSQVTMMFWYRQQPGQSLTLIATANQGSEATYESGFVIDKFPISRPNLTFSTLTVSNMSPEDSSIYLCSVFTDGYTFGSGTRLTVV.

V usage is TRBV4-1 and J usage is TRBJ1-1; 8 nucleotides line up with TRBD1. This CDR3 is built from 14 residues. The V segment lost 1 base and the J segment 6 bases; nucleotides outside the gene matches: 4. CDR1 and CDR2 (germline): MGHRA, YSYEKL. The CDR3 here is CASSQVQGAPEAFF. Here the CDR3 DNA reads TGCGCCAGCAGCCAAGTTCAGGGGGCGCCTGAAGCTTTCTTT.

The CDR3 region has the DNA TGTGCCAGCAGTGTACAGGTTCTCTACGAGCAGTACTTC. Its protein is CASSVQVLYEQYF. J is TRBJ2-7 and V is TRBV2, with D possibly being TRBD1 (5 bases). This CDR3 has 13 residues. CDR1 and CDR2 from the germline V gene are SNHLY and FYNNEI. V was cut by 4 bases and J by 3 bases, with 10 bases left in between.

This chain connects TRBV9 to TRBJ2-3; 7 nucleotides line up with TRBD1. Trimming cost V 0 bases and J 2 bases; bases outside gene matches: 3. Per the germline V gene, CDR1 is SGDLS and CDR2 is YYNGEE. The CDR3 has 15 residues. The CDR3, as DNA: TGTGCCAGCAGCGTAGGACAGGGAGTCACAGATACGCAGTATTTT. Amino acid sequence: CASSVGQGVTDTQYF.

Concerning this clone itself: Other DNA sequences in the sample encode the same CDR3. J is TRBJ2-3 and V is TRBV2; TRBD2 aligns across 10 bases. Unmatched junction bases numbered 1, after V lost 4 bases and J lost 3 bases. Germline CDR1 reads SNHLY; CDR2 reads FYNNEI. CDR3 length: 14 amino acids. CDR3 loop: CASSASGRTDTQYF. The DNA for the CDR3 is TGTGCCAGCAGTGCTAGCGGGAGAACAGATACGCAGTATTTT. Using reference TRBV2 and TRBJ2-3 for the parts outside the CDR3, the full variable domain is EPEVTQTPSHQVTQMGQEVILRCVPISNHLYFYWYRQILGQKVEFLVSFYNNEISEKSEIFDDQFSVERPDGSNFTLKIRSTKLEDSAMYFCASSASGRTDTQYFGPGTRLTVL.

The CDR3 nucleotides read TGTGCCAGCAGTGAAGCGGGTGGAAATTTATACTATGGCTACACCTTC. This codes for CASSEAGGNLYYGYTF. This chain joins TRBV6-1 and TRBJ1-2; D call uncertain. This CDR3 contains 16 residues. The germline V gene has CDR1 MNHNS and CDR2 SASEGT. Trimming removed 0 bases from V and 3 bases from J, with 14 bases in between.

This clone was counted ten times or more. This chain uses TRBV10-3 with TRBJ1-1, with TRBD1 matching over 7 bases. With V trimmed by 10 bases and J by 2 bases, 10 bases remained unmatched. Germline V gives CDR1 ENHRY, CDR2 SYGVKD. This CDR3 comprises 14 residues. CDR3 sequence: CATQQGRDNTEAFF. The CDR3, as DNA: TGTGCCACACAACAGGGGCGCGATAACACTGAAGCTTTCTTT.

V is TRBV7-2 and J is TRBJ2-1; D is ambiguous. The CDR3 runs to 13 residues. The germline V gene encodes CDR1 SGHTA and CDR2 FQGNSA. Trimming left V 2 bases short and J 6 bases short, with 8 bases between. CDR3 protein: CASSLSYPNEQFF. The CDR3 coding sequence is TGTGCCAGCAGCTTAAGCTACCCCAATGAGCAGTTCTTC.

CDR3 amino acids: CASSHPLSQMDNEQYF. Here the CDR3 DNA reads TGCGCCAGCAGCCACCCGCTCTCGCAGATGGACAACGAGCAGTACTTC. The chain has TRBV4-1 and TRBJ2-7; a weak D match, TRBD1 (5 bases). From germline, CDR1 is MGHRA and CDR2 YSYEKL. V lost 3 bases and J lost 5, with 20 bases in between. The CDR3 length is 16 residues.

V usage is TRBV4-1 and J usage is TRBJ2-7, with 9 positions matching TRBD2. J was trimmed by 0 bases and V by 0 bases; bases with no gene match: 6. CDR1 is MGHRA and CDR2 is YSYEKL in the germline V gene. The CDR3 spans 17 residues. The CDR3 reads CASSQETASGVSYEQYF. Written as DNA, the CDR3 is TGCGCCAGCAGCCAAGAAACCGCTAGCGGGGTCTCCTACGAGCAGTACTTC.

This CDR3 reads CASSRELAAYNEQFF. As DNA, the CDR3 is TGTGCCAGCAGTAGGGAACTAGCGGCCTACAATGAGCAGTTCTTC. The chain uses TRBV6-1 and TRBJ2-1, with TRBD2 matching over 8 bases. The trim removed 5 bases at V and 2 bases at J, leaving 5 bases unmatched. The germline V gene encodes CDR1 MNHNS and CDR2 SASEGT. CDR3 size: 15 residues.

The chain links TRBV9 to TRBJ2-3; D tentatively fits TRBD1 or TRBD2 (5 bases each). This CDR3 has 16 amino acids. The ends were cut back, 0 bases at V and 1 base at J, with 12 bases in the middle. CDR1 and CDR2 from the germline V gene are SGDLS and YYNGEE. The CDR3 nucleotides read TGTGCCAGCAGCGTAGGGGCTAAGGGACGCACAGATACGCAGTATTTT. Translated, it gives CASSVGAKGRTDTQYF.

The genes are TRBV29-1 and TRBJ2-7; 8 nucleotides match TRBD1. The V segment lost 4 bases and the J segment 7 bases; nucleotides outside the gene matches: 18. This CDR3 is 16 amino acids long. The germline V gene has CDR1 SQVTM and CDR2 ANQGSEA. For the CDR3, the DNA is TGCAGCGTTGTGGATGATTACAGGGGGGCCTTGGGAGAGCAGTACTTC. Translated, it gives CSVVDDYRGALGEQYF.

The chain combines TRBV11-3 with TRBJ1-5, with D unresolved. CDR1 and CDR2 (germline): SGHNT, YENEEA. V lost 0 bases, J lost 3 bases, and 15 bases lay in between. The CDR3 totals 17 residues. CDR3 sequence: CASSLDYRDTHNQPQHF. The DNA of the CDR3 is TGTGCCAGCAGCTTAGATTATCGGGATACCCACAATCAGCCCCAGCATTTT.

This chain links TRBV25-1 with TRBJ1-4; 8 nucleotides match TRBD1. Unmatched junction bases numbered 9, after V lost 4 bases and J lost 5 bases. Germline values: CDR1 MGHDK, CDR2 SYGVNS. CDR3 size: 16 residues. CDR3 protein: CASSADRDRKNEKLFF. CDR3 bases: TGTGCCAGCAGTGCGGATCGGGACAGGAAAAATGAAAAACTGTTTTTT.